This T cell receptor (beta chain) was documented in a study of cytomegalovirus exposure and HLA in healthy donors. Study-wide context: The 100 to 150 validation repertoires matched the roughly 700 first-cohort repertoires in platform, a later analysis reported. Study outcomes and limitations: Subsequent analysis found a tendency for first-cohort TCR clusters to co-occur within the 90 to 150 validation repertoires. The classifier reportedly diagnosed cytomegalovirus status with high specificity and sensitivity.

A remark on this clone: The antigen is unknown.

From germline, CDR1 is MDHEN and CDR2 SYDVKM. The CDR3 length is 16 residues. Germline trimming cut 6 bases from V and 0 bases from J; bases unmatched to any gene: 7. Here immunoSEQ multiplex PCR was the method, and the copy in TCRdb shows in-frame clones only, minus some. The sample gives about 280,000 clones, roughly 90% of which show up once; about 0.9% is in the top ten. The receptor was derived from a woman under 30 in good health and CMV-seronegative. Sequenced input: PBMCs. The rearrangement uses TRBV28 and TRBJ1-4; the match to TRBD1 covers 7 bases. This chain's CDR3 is CASSNIGGATNEKLFF. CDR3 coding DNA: TGTGCCAGCAGCAATATAGGGGGCGCAACTAATGAAAAACTGTTTTTT.